A selection of T cell receptor beta chains follows, all from one sample in a study of T cells in Graves' hyperthyroidism and ophthalmopathy. Using its own MiXCR run on the multiplex PCR reads, TCRdb lists one record per CDR3 protein. The data hold hundreds of thousands of distinct CDR3 sequences, with approximately 22% observed a single time. The material sequenced was blood. The receptors shown here come from a woman aged 70-85 years with Graves' ophthalmopathy. The CDR3 runs from the conserved cysteine through the conserved F or W. D genes are given only for firm matches.

>TRBD2|TRBJ2-3|TRBV7-3
CASGPSGLTDTQYF
>TRBD1|TRBJ2-7|TRBV2
CASERDRVIGGEQYF
>-|TRBJ1-1|TRBV12-3/TRBV12-4
CASRTQNTEAFF
>-|TRBJ2-5|TRBV5-1
CASSLRQETQYF
>-|TRBJ1-6|TRBV6-2/TRBV6-3
CAISSAGYNSPLHF
>-|TRBJ2-2|TRBV18
CASSPPNRVTGELFF
>-|TRBJ1-3|TRBV30
CAFRNTRNSGNTIYF
>TRBD1|TRBJ2-7|TRBV13
CASSSRQGLPYEQYF
>-|TRBJ2-3|TRBV28
CASSLEAAPDTQYF
>TRBD1|TRBJ2-1|TRBV5-1
CASRGTGGASPQFF
>-|TRBJ2-3|TRBV29-1
CSAEGSYGYSTDTQYF
>TRBD1|TRBJ1-2|TRBV28
CAIYNRGVGGYTF
>-|TRBJ2-5|TRBV12-3/TRBV12-4
CASSRPYQGQETQYF
>-|TRBJ2-3|TRBV6-2/TRBV6-3
CASSYSKADTQYF
>TRBD2|TRBJ2-2|TRBV3-1
CASSQYATSGSGTGELFF
>-|TRBJ1-2|TRBV6-5
CASSYSVGMLNYGYTF
>-|TRBJ2-3|TRBV7-2
CASSWGWGGRSDTQYF
>TRBD2|TRBJ2-1|TRBV11-1
CASSLGFKGRTSGRAPSYNEQFF
>-|TRBJ1-1|TRBV19
CASRDRSRGTTEAFF
>TRBD2|TRBJ2-7|TRBV6-1
CASTEGASGTREQYF
>TRBD1|TRBJ1-5|TRBV6-1
CASRDRAGNQPQHF
>TRBD2|TRBJ2-3|TRBV13
CASRPYGLAGSDTQYF
>-|TRBJ2-7|TRBV20-1
CSADGYSYEQYF
>-|TRBJ2-1|TRBV11-3
CASSSGPPLNEQFF
>-|TRBJ2-1|TRBV30
CAWSVAASSSYNEQFF
>TRBD1|TRBJ2-5|TRBV11-2
CASGWDRQETQYF
>-|TRBJ2-7|TRBV5-1
CASSFDSSGYEQYF
>TRBD2|TRBJ2-1|TRBV7-3
CASRATSGINEQFF
>-|TRBJ2-3|TRBV19
CASSGGGLSGLTDTQYF
>TRBD2|TRBJ2-1|TRBV12-3/TRBV12-4
CASSSRGGNEQFF
>TRBD1|TRBJ1-2|TRBV6-2/TRBV6-3
CATMPGQGAIRYGYTF
>-|TRBJ1-1|TRBV3-1
CASSPRTATEAFF
>-|TRBJ2-5|TRBV4-1
CASSQGVQMGWGETQYF
>-|TRBJ2-3|TRBV18
CASSPNSGTVVTDTQYF
>-|TRBJ2-1|TRBV28
CASSLGDRDGHEQFF
>TRBD1|TRBJ2-1|TRBV18
CASSPRTGTNHEQFF
>TRBD1|TRBJ2-5|TRBV5-8
CASSLEGGLQETQYF
>-|TRBJ2-3|TRBV11-2
CASSLDLRAASTDTQYF
>TRBD2|TRBJ2-1|TRBV30
CAWSNPAGLAGGEQFF
>TRBD2|TRBJ2-7|TRBV7-9
CASSLAGRNYEQYF
>-|TRBJ2-1|TRBV6-4
CASSVSESGEQFF
>TRBD2|TRBJ2-7|TRBV5-4
CASSIAGGREQYF
>-|TRBJ2-1|TRBV19
CASSIANEQFF